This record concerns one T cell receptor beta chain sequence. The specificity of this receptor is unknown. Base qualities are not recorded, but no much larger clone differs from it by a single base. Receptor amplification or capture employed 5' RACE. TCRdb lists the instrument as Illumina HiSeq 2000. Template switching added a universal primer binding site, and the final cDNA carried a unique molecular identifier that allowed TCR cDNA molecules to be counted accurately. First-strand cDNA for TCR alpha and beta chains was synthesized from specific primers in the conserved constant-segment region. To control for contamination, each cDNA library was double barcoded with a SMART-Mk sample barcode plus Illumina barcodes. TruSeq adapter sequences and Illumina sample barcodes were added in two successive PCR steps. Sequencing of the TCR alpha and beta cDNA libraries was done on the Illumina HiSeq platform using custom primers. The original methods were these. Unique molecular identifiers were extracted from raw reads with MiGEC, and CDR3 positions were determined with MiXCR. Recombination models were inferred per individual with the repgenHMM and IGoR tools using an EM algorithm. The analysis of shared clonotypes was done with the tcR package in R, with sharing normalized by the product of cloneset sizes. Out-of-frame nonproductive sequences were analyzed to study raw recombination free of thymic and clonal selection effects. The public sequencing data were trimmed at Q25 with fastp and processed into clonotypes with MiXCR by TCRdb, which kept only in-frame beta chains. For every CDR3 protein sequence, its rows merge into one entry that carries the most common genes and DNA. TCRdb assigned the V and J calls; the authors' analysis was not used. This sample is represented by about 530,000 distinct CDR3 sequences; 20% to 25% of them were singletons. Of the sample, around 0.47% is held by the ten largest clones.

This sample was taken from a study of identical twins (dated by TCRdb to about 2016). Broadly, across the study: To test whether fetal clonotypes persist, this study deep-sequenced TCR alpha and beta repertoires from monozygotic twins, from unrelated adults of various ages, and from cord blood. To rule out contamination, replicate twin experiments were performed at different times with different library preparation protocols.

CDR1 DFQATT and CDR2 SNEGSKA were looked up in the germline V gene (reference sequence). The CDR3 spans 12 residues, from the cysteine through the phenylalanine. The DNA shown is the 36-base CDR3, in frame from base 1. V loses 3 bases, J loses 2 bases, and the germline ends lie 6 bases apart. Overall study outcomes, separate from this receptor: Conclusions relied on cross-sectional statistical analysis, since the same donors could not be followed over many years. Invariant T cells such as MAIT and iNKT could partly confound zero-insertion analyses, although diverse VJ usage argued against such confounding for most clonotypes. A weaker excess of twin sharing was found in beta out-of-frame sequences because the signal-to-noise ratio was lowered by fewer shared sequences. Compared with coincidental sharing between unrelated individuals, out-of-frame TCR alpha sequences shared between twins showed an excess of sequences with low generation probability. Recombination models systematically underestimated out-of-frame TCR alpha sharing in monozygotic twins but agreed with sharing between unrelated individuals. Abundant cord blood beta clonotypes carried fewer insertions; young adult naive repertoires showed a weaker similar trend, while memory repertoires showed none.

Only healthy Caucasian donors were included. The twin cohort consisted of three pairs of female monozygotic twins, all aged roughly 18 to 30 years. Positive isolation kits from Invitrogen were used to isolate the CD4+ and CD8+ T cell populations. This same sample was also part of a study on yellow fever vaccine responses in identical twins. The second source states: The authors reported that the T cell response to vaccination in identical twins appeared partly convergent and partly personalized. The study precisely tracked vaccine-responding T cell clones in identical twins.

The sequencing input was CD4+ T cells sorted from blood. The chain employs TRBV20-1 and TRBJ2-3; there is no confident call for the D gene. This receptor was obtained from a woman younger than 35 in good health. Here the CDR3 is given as CSASATTDTQYF. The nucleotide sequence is TGCAGTGCTAGTGCCACCACAGATACGCAGTATTTT.